This T cell receptor beta chain comes out of a study of control samples from healthy donors and cancer patients. Deletions cut 4 bases from V and 6 bases from J, with 16 bases between. This CDR3 has 14 amino acids. Germline CDR1 reads LNHDA; CDR2 reads SQIVND (reference sequence). Using immunoSEQ multiplex PCR, the repertoire was profiled, and TCRdb retains in-frame clones only, with some absent. The sample includes approximately 160,000 clones, around 94% of them seen just once. This receptor was obtained from a woman aged 18-29 years in good health. This sequence joins TRBV19 and TRBJ2-7, with D tentatively TRBD1 or TRBD2 (5 bases each). Material: blood. The chain's CDR3 is CASSNGDRLGEQYF. The CDR3, as DNA: TGTGCCAGTAGTAATGGGGACCGGCTCGGCGAGCAGTACTTC. Supplemented by reference TRBV19 and TRBJ2-7, the full variable domain reads DGGITQSPKYLFRKEGQNVTLSCEQNLNHDAMYWYRQDPGQGLRLIYYSQIVNDFQKGDIAEGYSVSREKKESFPLTVTSAQKNPTAFYLCASSNGDRLGEQYFGPGTRLTVT.